The next 23 T cell receptor beta chains were all read from a single sample in a study of blood T cells in healthy people across ages. Then a second PCR, running about 6 to 12 cycles, was carried out with a sample-barcoded 5' primer and a J-beta primer mix. In TCRdb, the 5' RACE reads were re-called with MiXCR into one record per CDR3 protein. The repertoire consists of 790,000 or so distinct CDR3 sequences, with 35% to 60% occurring once and the leading ten covering around 18%. Source material: blood. The source is an elderly man in good health.

J is TRBJ2-1 and V is TRBV6-6, with 13 bases aligning to TRBD2. The CDR3 length is 14 residues. V was clipped by 7 bases and J by 7 bases; unmatched bases: 4. Germline assignment: CDR1 MNHNY and CDR2 SVGAGI (reference sequence). In DNA, the CDR3 is TGTGCCAGCATGGGACTAGCGGGAAAGAATGAGCAGTTCTTC. It yields the protein CASMGLAGKNEQFF.

This sequence joins TRBV15 and TRBJ2-5; either TRBD1 or TRBD2 may supply D (5 bases each). Germline assignment: CDR1 LNHNV and CDR2 YYDKDF (reference sequence). V lost 0 bases and J lost 0, with 8 bases in between. This CDR3 contains 15 residues. CDR3 nucleotide sequence: TGTGCCACCAGCAGAGACGGGACGGACCAAGAGACCCAGTACTTC. Encoded protein: CATSRDGTDQETQYF.

The V gene is TRBV12-3 or TRBV12-4, the J gene TRBJ2-3, with 7 bases fitting TRBD1. This CDR3 contains 16 residues. V lost 3 bases, J lost 0 bases, and 6 bases stayed unmatched. The CDR3 sequence: CASSLGTALSTDTQYF. The CDR3 nucleotides are TGTGCCAGCAGTTTGGGGACAGCACTTAGCACAGATACGCAGTATTTT.

About this clonotype: A read error is possible here, since a much larger clone lies one base away. V is TRBV7-2 and J is TRBJ2-7; D uncertain. The last part of the DNA fits TRBJ2-5 better; the J call may be wrong. The germline V gene encodes CDR1 SGHTA and CDR2 FQGNSA. The CDR3 sequence is 15 residues long. The DNA of the CDR3 is TGTGCCAGCAGCCCGGGTCCTAGAAGGGAAGAGACCCAGTACTTC. Residues: CASSPGPRREETQYF.

This rearrangement joins TRBV28 to TRBJ1-2; D is unclear. This CDR3 comprises 13 residues. V dropped 2 bases and J dropped 4 bases, with 8 bases sitting between them. From germline, CDR1 is MDHEN and CDR2 SYDVKM. As DNA, the CDR3 is TGTGCCAGCAGTTTAAGTATCAGCTATGGCTACACCTTC. Translating gives CASSLSISYGYTF.

The chain employs TRBV6-1 and TRBJ2-2; no definite D call. Germline assignment: CDR1 MNHNS and CDR2 SASEGT. V was trimmed by 0 bases and J by 1 base, leaving 3 bases between them. The CDR3 is 14 amino acids. The CDR3 region has the DNA TGTGCCAGCAGTGAAGCTTGGAACACCGGGGAGCTGTTTTTT. Protein: CASSEAWNTGELFF.

This clonotype was counted many times. The J gene is TRBJ2-3, the V gene TRBV25-1; TRBD2 agrees at 14 bases. The CDR3 spans 16 residues. Germline CDR1 is MGHDK and CDR2 is SYGVNS. Losses at the gene ends were 4 bases for V and 2 bases for J; bases not matched to a gene: 2. CDR3 DNA: TGTGCCAGCAGTGGGGGACTAGCGGGAGCCACAGATACGCAGTATTTT. Protein: CASSGGLAGATDTQYF.

CDR3 sequence: CSASGGFTEAFF. The CDR3, as DNA: TGCAGTGCTTCAGGGGGCTTTACTGAAGCTTTCTTT. The gene calls are TRBV20-1 and TRBJ1-1, with 8 bases fitting TRBD1. This CDR3 spans 12 amino acids. The ends lost 5 bases at V and 5 bases at J; junction bases unmatched: 4. The germline CDR1 and CDR2 sequences are DFQATT and SNEGSKA (reference sequence).

This rearrangement joins TRBV20-1 to TRBJ1-5; 8 bases map to TRBD1. This CDR3 is built from 17 residues. The junction had 8 bases not matched to a gene; V was cut back by 0 bases and J by 1 base. CDR1 is DFQATT and CDR2 is SNEGSKA in the germline V gene (reference sequence). The CDR3 DNA reads as TGCAGTGCTAGAGATAAAGCCCGGACAGGGAGCAATCAGCCCCAGCATTTT. Translated, it gives CSARDKARTGSNQPQHF.

This clonotype was seen at least ten times. The CDR3 bases are TGTGCCAGCAGCGTCGGGACTAGCCTCAATGAGCAGTTCTTC. As protein: CASSVGTSLNEQFF. This sequence joins TRBV9 and TRBJ2-1; 9 positions match TRBD2. Germline lookup yields CDR1 SGDLS and CDR2 YYNGEE. The CDR3 runs 14 residues. Germline trimming cut 2 bases from V and 6 bases from J; bases unmatched to any gene: 3.

To note about this clonotype: An end of the junction does not agree with germline; a read error may underlie this. The rearrangement uses TRBV6-5 and TRBJ2-7; tentatively, D is TRBD2 (6 bases). Germline V gives CDR1 MNHEY, CDR2 SVGAGI. This CDR3 contains 15 residues. The CDR3 loop reads CACSYSTGDTYEQYF. The CDR3, as DNA: TGTGCCTGCAGTTACTCGACGGGGGATACCTACGAGCAGTACTTC.

The chain uses TRBV4-2 and TRBJ2-7; 7 nucleotides line up with TRBD1. There are 15 residues in the CDR3. V trimming: 1 base; J trimming: 4 bases; junction bases outside the gene matches: 7. Germline-derived CDR1 and CDR2 are LGHNA and YNFKEQ. The CDR3 is CASSQAFAGGYEQYF. For the CDR3, the DNA is TGTGCCAGCAGCCAAGCGTTTGCAGGGGGTTACGAGCAGTACTTC.

This clonotype has only one observation. V is TRBV11-2 and J is TRBJ2-4; perhaps TRBD1 as D (7 bases). The CDR3 spans 13 residues. V was cut by 1 base and J by 13 bases, with 14 bases left in between. The germline gives CDR1 SGHAT, CDR2 FQNNGV. The CDR3 bases are TGTGCCAGCAGCTTAGGACTAGGGGGCCCCCAGTACTTC. Protein sequence: CASSLGLGGPQYF.

This clonotype was detected only a few times. The rearrangement links TRBV5-1 to TRBJ1-2, with D possibly TRBD1 on 6 matching bases. CDR1 is SGHRS and CDR2 is YFSETQ in the germline V gene. V lost 0 bases and J 4 bases, leaving 13 bases between the germline ends. The CDR3 consists of 15 residues. CDR3 protein: CASSLAGDTSYGYTF. DNA of the CDR3: TGCGCCAGCAGCTTGGCAGGGGACACCTCCTATGGCTACACCTTC.

The J gene is TRBJ2-7, the V gene TRBV7-2; 10 positions match TRBD1. CDR3 size: 15 residues. Germline trimming cut 5 bases from V and 7 bases from J; bases unmatched to any gene: 11. Germline V lookup: CDR1 SGHTA, CDR2 FQGNSA. The CDR3 DNA is TGTGCCAGCAGCCCGACGACAGGGGGCCTGGGAGAGCAGTACTTC. Translated: CASSPTTGGLGEQYF.

The genes are TRBV6-5 and TRBJ2-3; the D is unclear. CDR1 is MNHEY, CDR2 SVGAGI, per germline. V was pared by 6 bases and J by 2 bases, with 15 bases between. The CDR3 runs to 15 residues. The CDR3, as DNA: TGTGCCAGCAGCTCATCCTGGTTAATCACAGATACGCAGTATTTT. Translation gives CASSSSWLITDTQYF.

The V and J genes are TRBV20-1 and TRBJ2-7; 14 nucleotides line up with TRBD2. With V trimmed by 5 bases and J by 3 bases, 6 bases remained unmatched. Germline assignment: CDR1 DFQATT and CDR2 SNEGSKA (reference sequence). The CDR3 contains 15 residues. CDR3 nucleotides: TGCAGTGCTGCCTTCGGGACTAGCGGGAGCTACGAGCAGTACTTC. Amino acid sequence: CSAAFGTSGSYEQYF.

This chain's CDR3 is CASSADLLATAEAFF. In DNA, the CDR3 is TGTGCCAGCAGCGCGGACCTACTTGCGACGGCTGAAGCTTTCTTT. V usage is TRBV27 and J usage is TRBJ1-1; D is unclear. V lost 6 bases to trimming and J lost 6 bases, with 20 bases between them. Germline V gene sequence: CDR1 MNHEY, CDR2 SMNVEV (reference sequence). The CDR3 contains 15 residues.

J is TRBJ1-1 and V is TRBV5-1; 8 positions match TRBD1. Germline V gene lookup returns CDR1 SGHRS and CDR2 YFSETQ. The CDR3 runs to 13 residues. Germline trimming cut 2 bases from V and 5 bases from J; bases unmatched to any gene: 2. The CDR3 DNA reads TGCGCCAGCAGCTTCGGACAGGGAACTGAAGCTTTCTTT. Protein: CASSFGQGTEAFF.

The chain uses TRBV21-1 and TRBJ2-5; the table assigns TRBD1, which was not confirmed against the DNA. TRBV21-1 is labeled a pseudogene. CDR3 length equals 16 residues. For the CDR3, the DNA is TGTGTCAGCAGCAAAGGTCGGGCAGGGAAAAGGAAGACCCAGTACTTC. Translation gives CVSSKGRAGKRKTQYF.

J is TRBJ2-1 and V is TRBV28, with D uncertain. Trimming took off 5 bases at V and 10 bases at J, with 15 bases between the two ends. Germline-derived CDR1 and CDR2 are MDHEN and SYDVKM. This CDR3 spans 13 amino acids. In nucleotides, the CDR3 is TGTGCCAGCAGTAGATACCTCCGGACGGAGCAGTTCTTC. It specifies CASSRYLRTEQFF.

This clonotype was observed at least ten times. The J gene is TRBJ2-7, the V gene TRBV29-1; 10 nucleotides match TRBD1. From germline, CDR1 is SQVTM and CDR2 ANQGSEA. V shed 3 bases, J shed 4 bases, and the junction held 6 bases outside the gene matches. CDR3 size: 14 residues. CDR3 region: CSVDATGGGYEQYF. DNA of the CDR3: TGCAGCGTTGACGCGACAGGGGGCGGGTACGAGCAGTACTTC.

The gene calls are TRBV9 and TRBJ2-1, with D maybe TRBD2 (5 bases). CDR1 SGDLS and CDR2 YYNGEE come from the germline V gene. This CDR3 is 14 amino acids long. The V and J ends lost 0 bases and 9 bases respectively, with 13 bases between them. The DNA for the CDR3 is TGTGCCAGCAGCGTAGATGGCCTAAGCGGTGAGCAGTTCTTC. Protein: CASSVDGLSGEQFF.